A selection of T cell receptor beta chains follows, all from one sample in a study of blood T cell repertoires in COVID-19. The table came from immunoSEQ multiplex PCR; TCRdb's copy has only in-frame clones and leaves some out. The sample includes about 70,000 clones, about 76% of them seen just once. The specimen sequenced was peripheral blood. The source of these receptors is an elderly woman with active or convalescent COVID-19. The CDR3 runs from the conserved cysteine through the conserved F or W. D genes are given only for firm matches. Clone size appears in some rows only: once, few, many, or a class for an expanded clone.

d_gene: .
v_gene: TRBV6-2/TRBV6-3
abundance: many
j_gene: TRBJ1-6
CDR3aa: CASSYSARSNSPLHF
CDR3nt: TGTGCCAGCAGTTACTCTGCACGGTCTAATTCACCCCTCCACTTT

d_gene: .
v_gene: TRBV30
abundance: .
j_gene: TRBJ2-7
CDR3aa: CAWSRQGGTYEQYF
CDR3nt: TGTGCCTGGAGTAGACAGGGAGGCACCTACGAGCAGTACTTC

d_gene: .
v_gene: TRBV19
abundance: .
j_gene: TRBJ1-3
CDR3aa: CASSPVNPGNTIYF
CDR3nt: TGTGCCAGTAGCCCTGTTAATCCTGGAAACACCATATATTTT

d_gene: TRBD1
v_gene: TRBV28
abundance: .
j_gene: TRBJ1-5
CDR3aa: CASSLWGTASNQPQHF
CDR3nt: TGTGCCAGCAGTTTATGGGGGACAGCGAGCAATCAGCCCCAGCATTTT

d_gene: TRBD2
v_gene: TRBV5-1
abundance: .
j_gene: TRBJ2-1
CDR3aa: CASSLGGGGASEQFF
CDR3nt: TGCGCCAGCAGCTTGGGAGGCGGGGGGGCGTCTGAGCAGTTCTTC

d_gene: .
v_gene: TRBV7-2
abundance: .
j_gene: TRBJ2-3
CDR3aa: CASSPKTSFADTQYF
CDR3nt: TGTGCCAGCAGCCCCAAGACATCGTTTGCAGATACGCAGTATTTT

d_gene: .
v_gene: TRBV4-1
abundance: .
j_gene: TRBJ2-2
CDR3aa: CASSQAAAAESRELFF
CDR3nt: TGCGCCAGCAGCCAAGCCGCTGCGGCTGAAAGCCGGGAGCTGTTTTTT

d_gene: .
v_gene: TRBV19
abundance: .
j_gene: TRBJ1-2
CDR3aa: CASSIDPPGQPNYGYTF
CDR3nt: TGTGCCAGTAGTATAGACCCACCAGGACAGCCAAACTATGGCTACACCTTC

d_gene: .
v_gene: TRBV12-3/TRBV12-4
abundance: .
j_gene: TRBJ1-2
CDR3aa: CASGEGYGYTF
CDR3nt: TGTGCCAGCGGGGAGGGCTATGGCTACACCTTC

d_gene: TRBD1
v_gene: TRBV5-6
abundance: .
j_gene: TRBJ2-3
CDR3aa: CASSPWDRSRDTQYF
CDR3nt: TGTGCCAGCAGCCCCTGGGACAGGTCGCGAGATACGCAGTATTTT

d_gene: .
v_gene: TRBV9
abundance: .
j_gene: TRBJ1-4
CDR3aa: CASSVDGQFEKLFF
CDR3nt: TGTGCCAGCAGCGTAGATGGGCAGTTTGAAAAACTGTTTTTT

d_gene: .
v_gene: TRBV6-5
abundance: .
j_gene: TRBJ1-1
CDR3aa: CASGLTTVRGTEAFF
CDR3nt: TGTGCCAGCGGTCTTACGACAGTTAGAGGCACTGAAGCTTTCTTT

d_gene: .
v_gene: TRBV9
abundance: .
j_gene: TRBJ2-1
CDR3aa: CASSVSPPFVNGGPDNEQFF
CDR3nt: TGTGCCAGCAGCGTAAGCCCGCCATTCGTAAACGGGGGGCCGGACAATGAGCAGTTCTTC

d_gene: .
v_gene: TRBV6-4
abundance: few
j_gene: TRBJ1-6
CDR3aa: CASSRFQGGNSPLHF
CDR3nt: TGTGCCAGCAGTAGATTCCAGGGTGGGAATTCACCCCTCCACTTT

d_gene: .
v_gene: TRBV19
abundance: once
j_gene: TRBJ1-5
CDR3aa: CASSPGFYSNQPQHF
CDR3nt: TGTGCCAGTAGTCCCGGGTTTTATAGCAATCAGCCCCAGCATTTT

d_gene: .
v_gene: TRBV11-3
abundance: once
j_gene: TRBJ1-1
CDR3aa: CASSPTIHGEAFF
CDR3nt: TGTGCCAGCAGCCCGACGATTCATGGGGAGGCTTTCTTT

d_gene: TRBD1
v_gene: TRBV7-9
abundance: .
j_gene: TRBJ1-3
CDR3aa: CASSLTGTGTGNTIYF
CDR3nt: TGTGCCAGCAGCTTAACCGGGACAGGGACTGGAAACACCATATATTTT

d_gene: .
v_gene: TRBV5-8
abundance: .
j_gene: TRBJ1-5
CDR3aa: CASSLGGFGNQPQHF
CDR3nt: TGTGCCAGCAGCTTGGGGGGCTTTGGCAATCAGCCCCAGCATTTT

d_gene: .
v_gene: TRBV19
abundance: .
j_gene: TRBJ1-1
CDR3aa: CASSTQSEAFF
CDR3nt: TGTGCCAGTAGTACACAATCTGAAGCTTTCTTT

d_gene: .
v_gene: TRBV9
abundance: .
j_gene: TRBJ1-4
CDR3aa: CASSASQHNEKLFF
CDR3nt: TGTGCCAGCAGCGCTTCCCAACATAATGAAAAACTGTTTTTT